Each of the 14 T cell receptor beta chains below was sequenced from the same sample in a study of CD8 T cells in Susac syndrome (dated by TCRdb to about 2019). Library construction relied on the immunoSEQ multiplex PCR assay. RNA was extracted using the RNeasy kit, and roughly 0.5 to 1 microgram was reverse transcribed with random hexamers. TCRdb reanalyzed the raw reads on its own, using fastp at Q25 for trimming and MiXCR for clone calling, and kept in-frame beta chains. Every distinct CDR3 protein forms one entry, paired with its most common genes and DNA. This sample holds some 180,000 distinct CDR3 sequences; 85% to 95% were observed only once. The top ten clones comprise roughly 0.096% of the sample. What was sequenced was CD4+ T cells from PBMCs. All receptors derive from a human donor in good health.

V usage is TRBV3-1 and J usage is TRBJ1-5; the D is unclear. Per germline, CDR1 LGHDT and CDR2 YNNKEL (reference sequence). The CDR3 has 16 amino acids. V lost 0 bases, J lost 9 bases, and 18 bases lay in between. The chain's CDR3 is CASSQEGLTRSAPQHF. The CDR3 region has the DNA TGTGCCAGCAGCCAAGAAGGACTCACGCGGAGTGCGCCCCAGCATTTT.

This chain connects TRBV7-2 to TRBJ1-4, with D hard to call. This CDR3 has 13 residues. V was shortened by 0 bases and J by 7 bases, with 6 bases between the two germline ends. The germline V gene encodes CDR1 SGHTA and CDR2 FQGNSA. Here the CDR3 reads CASSLAMGEKLFF. In DNA form, the CDR3 reads TGTGCCAGCAGCTTAGCTATGGGTGAAAAACTGTTTTTT.

The genes are TRBV28 and TRBJ1-2; TRBD1 agrees at 8 bases. Trimming cost V 8 bases and J 8 bases; bases outside gene matches: 4. This CDR3 has 11 amino acids. Per the germline V gene, CDR1 is MDHEN and CDR2 is SYDVKM. CDR3 coding DNA: TGTGCCAGCGGACAGGGTAACGGCTACACCTTC. Protein product: CASGQGNGYTF.

V usage is TRBV5-6 and J usage is TRBJ1-1, with D unresolved. The germline V gene encodes CDR1 SGHDT and CDR2 YYEEEE. V was clipped by 2 bases and J by 1 base, with 12 bases between them. The CDR3 spans 15 residues. The CDR3 reads CASSLGSRRNTEAFF. The CDR3, as DNA: TGTGCCAGCAGCTTAGGTTCGCGGAGGAACACTGAAGCTTTCTTT.

V is TRBV2 and J is TRBJ1-4; D not certain. CDR3 length equals 15 residues. The germline V gene has CDR1 SNHLY and CDR2 FYNNEI. V lost 1 base to trimming and J lost 8 bases, with 14 bases between them. In DNA form, the CDR3 reads TGTGCCAGCAGTGAAGGCCCCTCCCCGGGAGAAAAACTGTTTTTT. This gives the protein CASSEGPSPGEKLFF.

The chain carries TRBV24-1 and TRBJ2-5; the match to TRBD2 covers 11 bases. Germline V lookup: CDR1 KGHDR, CDR2 SFDVKD. Germline trimming cut 4 bases from V and 5 bases from J; bases unmatched to any gene: 5. This CDR3 is 15 amino acids long. The chain's CDR3 is CATSDPSGGKETQYF. The CDR3 nucleotides are TGTGCCACCAGTGACCCTAGCGGGGGGAAGGAGACCCAGTACTTC.

This CDR3 is CASSPRTGGANYGYTF. CDR3 DNA: TGTGCCAGCAGTCCGAGGACAGGGGGCGCGAACTATGGCTACACCTTC. The V call is TRBV27, the J call TRBJ1-2; 11 bases agree with TRBD1. Germline CDR1 is MNHEY and CDR2 is SMNVEV (reference sequence). V lost 5 bases to trimming and J lost 2 bases; unmatched junction nucleotides: 7. This CDR3 is built from 16 residues.

The J gene is TRBJ2-3, the V gene TRBV3-1; D may be TRBD1 (6 bases). The CDR3 loop spans 12 amino acids. Germline CDR1 and CDR2: LGHDT and YNNKEL (reference sequence). V lost 7 bases and J lost 6, with 11 bases in between. The CDR3 here is CASTRGADTQYF. The CDR3 nucleotides are TGTGCCAGCACCAGGGGAGCCGATACGCAGTATTTT.

The chain recombines TRBV9 with TRBJ1-3, with a weak D call TRBD1 (6 bases). The germline V and J ends were trimmed by 2 bases and 0 bases, with 24 bases remaining between them. The CDR3 sequence is 20 residues long. The germline CDR1 and CDR2 sequences are SGDLS and YYNGEE. The CDR3 region has the DNA TGTGCCAGCAGCGTGTATCCCGGGACAATCATTGGGGTCTCTGGAAACACCATATATTTT. Its protein is CASSVYPGTIIGVSGNTIYF.

The chain employs TRBV2 and TRBJ2-7; 7 bases align to TRBD1. The CDR3 sequence is 13 residues long. V shed 6 bases, J shed 3 bases, and the junction held 5 bases outside the gene matches. CDR1 SNHLY and CDR2 FYNNEI come from the germline V gene. This CDR3 reads CASSLDRIYEQYV. In DNA, the CDR3 is TGTGCCAGCAGCCTGGACAGGATCTACGAGCAGTACGTC.

The rearrangement uses TRBV14 and TRBJ2-1; 8 bases agree with TRBD1. This CDR3 has 16 amino acids. Trimming took 5 bases from V and 7 from J; bases not matched to a gene: 13. The germline CDR1 and CDR2 sequences are SGHDN and FVKESK. This chain's CDR3 is CASSTGAGGIWNEQFF. For the CDR3, the DNA is TGTGCCAGCAGCACGGGGGCAGGGGGCATTTGGAATGAGCAGTTCTTC.

V gene TRBV5-6 combines with J gene TRBJ1-2; 9 bases fit TRBD1. Germline CDR1 is SGHDT and CDR2 is YYEEEE. This CDR3 is 13 amino acids long. Trimming took 4 bases from V and 6 from J; bases not matched to a gene: 4. CDR3 protein: CASSPDRGNGYTF. Here the CDR3 DNA reads TGTGCCAGCAGCCCCGACAGGGGGAATGGCTACACCTTC.

V is TRBV7-9 and J is TRBJ1-5; possibly TRBD1 for D (6 bases). Trimming took 6 bases from V and 3 from J, leaving 9 bases between them. The CDR3 has 13 residues. The germline gives CDR1 SEHNR, CDR2 FQNEAQ (reference sequence). CDR3 DNA sequence: TGTGCCAGCAGTCCAGGGGCCAATCAGCCCCAGCATTTT. Translation: CASSPGANQPQHF.

This chain's CDR3 is CAISDSPQRPYGYTF. CDR3 bases: TGTGCCATCAGTGACTCTCCCCAGCGCCCCTATGGCTACACCTTC. The V and J genes are TRBV10-3 and TRBJ1-2; D call uncertain. The CDR3 loop spans 15 amino acids. Deletions cut 3 bases from V and 4 bases from J, with 15 bases between. Germline assignment: CDR1 ENHRY and CDR2 SYGVKD.